This T cell receptor beta chain was retrieved from a study of quantifying T cell responses using KT2 cells. Study-wide context: Reverse transcription used primers in the TCR alpha and beta constant regions.

A single-stranded UMI oligo with SP2 sequence was ligated to cDNA 3' ends. First-round PCR used four to five cycles and beta primers RC1.1 and RC1.2 covering TRBC1 and TRBC2. One entry per CDR3 protein results from TCRdb running MiXCR on the UMI-ligation and nested PCR reads. The sample records about 32,000 distinct CDR3 sequences, 7.3% being singletons. This clonotype has at least ten counts. This CDR3 has 13 amino acids. Germline V gene data show CDR1 as MNHEY and CDR2 as SMNVEV (reference sequence). Trimming pared 2 bases from V and 3 bases from J, leaving 6 bases between. KT2, a clone with a known TCR, was spiked into unfractionated PBMC.

This clonotype was sampled from a human donor. Source material: PBMCs spiked with cells of the T cell clone KT2. The chain links TRBV27 to TRBJ2-3; D not resolved. Here the CDR3 DNA reads TGTGCCAGCAGTTTAACAGATACAGATACGCAGTATTTT. Translating it yields CASSLTDTDTQYF.